This is a list of T cell receptor beta chains from one sample in a study of blood T cells in healthy people across ages. A single record per CDR3 protein comes from TCRdb applying MiXCR to the 5' RACE reads. The table shows more than 800,000 distinct CDR3 sequences, with 25% to 35% occurring only once. Sequences were obtained from blood. These receptors all come from an elderly woman in good health. Both conserved end residues are part of each CDR3. The D gene is left open where the match is weak. Size is omitted from some rows. Given values are once, few, many or a class for expanded clones.

CDR3 length: 17
D gene: .
J gene: TRBJ2-4
V gene: TRBV12-3/TRBV12-4
clone size: .
CDR3 protein: CASSSAALIRAKNIQYF
CDR3 DNA: TGTGCCAGCAGTTCCGCGGCGCTTATCCGGGCCAAAAACATTCAGTACTTC

CDR3 length: 14
D gene: TRBD1
J gene: TRBJ1-1
V gene: TRBV2
clone size: .
CDR3 protein: CAGSVTGGNAEAFF
CDR3 DNA: TGTGCCGGCAGTGTGACAGGGGGCAACGCTGAAGCTTTCTTT

CDR3 length: 18
D gene: TRBD2
J gene: TRBJ2-1
V gene: TRBV19
clone size: .
CDR3 protein: CASSISYRTSGSYNEQFF
CDR3 DNA: TGTGCCAGTAGTATAAGTTATAGGACTAGCGGTTCCTACAATGAGCAGTTCTTC

CDR3 length: 15
D gene: TRBD2
J gene: TRBJ2-5
V gene: TRBV20-1
clone size: many
CDR3 protein: CSAIRLAGVQETQYF
CDR3 DNA: TGCAGTGCTATTAGACTAGCGGGGGTACAAGAGACCCAGTACTTC

CDR3 length: 16
D gene: TRBD1
J gene: TRBJ1-1
V gene: TRBV5-1
clone size: few
CDR3 protein: CASSLGTGGRNTEAFF
CDR3 DNA: TGCGCCAGCAGCTTGGGGACAGGGGGCAGGAACACTGAAGCTTTCTTT

CDR3 length: 14
D gene: .
J gene: TRBJ2-2
V gene: TRBV7-2
clone size: once
CDR3 protein: CTSSPGTRTGELFF
CDR3 DNA: TGTACCAGCAGCCCCGGGACGCGCACCGGGGAGCTGTTTTTT

CDR3 length: 11
D gene: .
J gene: TRBJ1-2
V gene: TRBV29-1
clone size: many
CDR3 protein: CSVGGQAGYTF
CDR3 DNA: TGCAGCGTTGGAGGCCAAGCTGGCTACACCTTC

CDR3 length: 14
D gene: .
J gene: TRBJ1-2
V gene: TRBV28
clone size: .
CDR3 protein: CASSFSGESYGYTF
CDR3 DNA: TGTGCCAGCAGTTTTTCAGGGGAGTCCTATGGCTACACCTTC

CDR3 length: 12
D gene: .
J gene: TRBJ2-1
V gene: TRBV6-2/TRBV6-3
clone size: many
CDR3 protein: CASSFGYVAQFF
CDR3 DNA: TGTGCCAGCAGCTTCGGATACGTTGCGCAGTTCTTC

CDR3 length: 14
D gene: .
J gene: TRBJ2-2
V gene: TRBV5-1
clone size: .
CDR3 protein: CASSPSQGTGELFF
CDR3 DNA: TGCGCCAGCAGCCCCAGTCAGGGCACCGGGGAGCTGTTTTTT

CDR3 length: 15
D gene: TRBD1
J gene: TRBJ1-1
V gene: TRBV6-2/TRBV6-3
clone size: .
CDR3 protein: CASSFGQGINTEAFF
CDR3 DNA: TGTGCCAGCAGTTTTGGACAGGGGATCAACACTGAAGCTTTCTTT

CDR3 length: 17
D gene: .
J gene: TRBJ2-5
V gene: TRBV7-6
clone size: many
CDR3 protein: CASSPLTPQRSQETQYF
CDR3 DNA: TGTGCCAGCAGCCCCCTCACCCCCCAGCGCAGCCAAGAGACCCAGTACTTC

CDR3 length: 14
D gene: .
J gene: TRBJ2-5
V gene: TRBV20-1
clone size: many
CDR3 protein: CSARKEGNQETQYF
CDR3 DNA: TGCAGTGCTAGGAAAGAGGGGAATCAGGAGACCCAGTACTTC

CDR3 length: 16
D gene: TRBD1
J gene: TRBJ2-5
V gene: TRBV7-6
clone size: many
CDR3 protein: CASSLAPTGHGETQYF
CDR3 DNA: TGTGCCAGCAGCTTGGCCCCGACAGGGCATGGAGAGACCCAGTACTTC

CDR3 length: 17
D gene: TRBD2
J gene: TRBJ2-1
V gene: TRBV7-9
clone size: few
CDR3 protein: CASSLAAGLAGGREQFF
CDR3 DNA: TGTGCCAGCAGCTTAGCAGCGGGACTAGCGGGGGGGCGAGAGCAGTTCTTC

CDR3 length: 14
D gene: .
J gene: TRBJ1-2
V gene: TRBV12-3/TRBV12-4
clone size: many
CDR3 protein: CASSLSPPAYGYTF
CDR3 DNA: TGTGCCAGCAGTTTATCGCCGCCAGCATATGGCTACACCTTC

CDR3 length: 16
D gene: TRBD1
J gene: TRBJ1-6
V gene: TRBV28
clone size: .
CDR3 protein: CASSRQRGQGNSPLHF
CDR3 DNA: TGTGCCAGCAGTCGTCAAAGGGGACAGGGTAATTCACCCCTCCACTTT

CDR3 length: 12
D gene: .
J gene: TRBJ2-7
V gene: TRBV7-9
clone size: many
CDR3 protein: CASSPAAYEQYF
CDR3 DNA: TGTGCCAGCAGCCCCGCCGCCTACGAGCAGTACTTC

CDR3 length: 15
D gene: .
J gene: TRBJ2-5
V gene: TRBV12-3/TRBV12-4
clone size: .
CDR3 protein: CTSSFFGTRYNEQYF
CDR3 DNA: TGTACCAGCAGTTTTTTTGGGACGCGTTACAATGAGCAGTACTTC